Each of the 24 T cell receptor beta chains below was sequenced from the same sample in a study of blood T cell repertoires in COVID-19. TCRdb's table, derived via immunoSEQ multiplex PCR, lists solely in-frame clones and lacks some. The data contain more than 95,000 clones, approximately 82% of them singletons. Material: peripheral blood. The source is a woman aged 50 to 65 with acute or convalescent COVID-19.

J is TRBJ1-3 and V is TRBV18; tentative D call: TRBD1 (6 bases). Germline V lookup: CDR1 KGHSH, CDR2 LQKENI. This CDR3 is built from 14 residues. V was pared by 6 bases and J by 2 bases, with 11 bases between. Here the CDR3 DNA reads TGTGCCAGCTCGGCCGGGACACCTGGAAACACCATATATTTT. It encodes CASSAGTPGNTIYF.

CDR3 bases: TGTGCCAGCAGTCTTATAACAGATACGCAGTATTTT. Translation: CASSLITDTQYF. The chain combines TRBV12-3 or TRBV12-4 with TRBJ2-3, with unresolved D. Trimming removed 5 bases at V and 3 bases at J, with 6 bases between. The CDR3 extends over 12 amino acids.

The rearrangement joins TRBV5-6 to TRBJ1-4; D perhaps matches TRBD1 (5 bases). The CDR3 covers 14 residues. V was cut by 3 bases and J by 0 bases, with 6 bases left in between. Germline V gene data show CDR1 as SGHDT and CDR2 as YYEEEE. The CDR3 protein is CASSSGTTNEKLFF. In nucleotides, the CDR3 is TGTGCCAGCAGCTCAGGGACAACTAATGAAAAACTGTTTTTT.

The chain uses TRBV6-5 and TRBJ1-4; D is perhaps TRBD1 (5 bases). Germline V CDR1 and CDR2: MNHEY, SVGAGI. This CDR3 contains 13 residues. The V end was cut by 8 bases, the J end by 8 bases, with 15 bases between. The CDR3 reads CASEDKIFEKLFF. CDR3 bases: TGTGCCAGCGAGGACAAGATTTTCGAAAAACTGTTTTTT.

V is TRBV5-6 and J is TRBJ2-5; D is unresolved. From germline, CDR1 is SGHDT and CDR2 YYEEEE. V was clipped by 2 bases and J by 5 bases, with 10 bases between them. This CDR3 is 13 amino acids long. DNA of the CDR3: TGTGCCAGCAGCTTAGAGACGAGGGAGACCCAGTACTTC. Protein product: CASSLETRETQYF.

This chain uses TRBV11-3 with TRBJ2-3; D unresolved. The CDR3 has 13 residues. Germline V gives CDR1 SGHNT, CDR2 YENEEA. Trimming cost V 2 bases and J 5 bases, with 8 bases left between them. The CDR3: CASSLYPRDTQYF. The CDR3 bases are TGTGCCAGCAGCTTATATCCCAGAGATACGCAGTATTTT.

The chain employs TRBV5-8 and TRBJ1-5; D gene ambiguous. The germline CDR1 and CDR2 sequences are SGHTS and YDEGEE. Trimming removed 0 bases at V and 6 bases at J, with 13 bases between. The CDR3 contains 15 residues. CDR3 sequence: CASSLVGSRGQPQHF. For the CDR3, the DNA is TGTGCCAGCAGCTTGGTAGGGTCCCGGGGTCAGCCCCAGCATTTT.

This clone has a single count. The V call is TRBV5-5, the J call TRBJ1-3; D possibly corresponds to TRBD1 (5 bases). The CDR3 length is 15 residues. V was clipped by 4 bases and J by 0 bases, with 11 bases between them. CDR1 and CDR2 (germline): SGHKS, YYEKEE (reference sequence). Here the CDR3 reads CASSPKGLSGNTIYF. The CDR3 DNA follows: TGTGCCAGCAGCCCCAAGGGGCTCTCTGGAAACACCATATATTTT.

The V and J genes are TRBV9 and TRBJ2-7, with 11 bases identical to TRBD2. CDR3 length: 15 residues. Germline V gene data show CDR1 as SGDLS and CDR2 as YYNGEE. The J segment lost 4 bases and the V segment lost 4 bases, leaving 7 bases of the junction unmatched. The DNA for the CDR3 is TGTGCCAGCAGCCCTCGAACTAGCGGGAGTTACGAGCAGTACTTC. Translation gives CASSPRTSGSYEQYF.

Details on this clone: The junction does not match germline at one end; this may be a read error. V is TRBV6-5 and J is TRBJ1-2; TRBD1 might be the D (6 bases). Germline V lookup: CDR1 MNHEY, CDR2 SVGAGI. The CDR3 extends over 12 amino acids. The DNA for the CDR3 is TGTGCCAGCATTCTAACCGGGAAGCACAGGGTCTTC. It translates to CASILTGKHRVF.

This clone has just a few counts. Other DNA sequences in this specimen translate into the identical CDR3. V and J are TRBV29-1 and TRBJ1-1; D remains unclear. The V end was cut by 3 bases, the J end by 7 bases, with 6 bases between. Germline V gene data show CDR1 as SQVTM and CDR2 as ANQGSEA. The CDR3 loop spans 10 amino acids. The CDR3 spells CSVDTDEAFF. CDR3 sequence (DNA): TGCAGCGTTGACACAGATGAAGCTTTCTTT.

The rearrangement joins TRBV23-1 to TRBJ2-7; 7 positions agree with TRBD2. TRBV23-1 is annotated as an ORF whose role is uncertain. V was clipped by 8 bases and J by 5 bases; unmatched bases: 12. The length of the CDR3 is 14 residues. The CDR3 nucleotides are TGCGCCAGCCTATCTCTCCTGGGAGGGGACGAGCAGTACTTC. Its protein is CASLSLLGGDEQYF.

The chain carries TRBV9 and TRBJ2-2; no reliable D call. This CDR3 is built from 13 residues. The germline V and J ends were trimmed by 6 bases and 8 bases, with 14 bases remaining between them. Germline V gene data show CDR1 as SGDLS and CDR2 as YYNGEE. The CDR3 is CASTQSGQGELFF. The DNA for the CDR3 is TGTGCCAGCACCCAAAGTGGGCAGGGGGAGCTGTTTTTT.

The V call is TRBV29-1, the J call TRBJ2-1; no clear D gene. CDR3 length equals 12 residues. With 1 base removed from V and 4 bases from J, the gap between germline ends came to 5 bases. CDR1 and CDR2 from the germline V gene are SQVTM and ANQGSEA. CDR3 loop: CSVEVRYNEQFF. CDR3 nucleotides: TGCAGCGTTGAAGTCAGGTACAATGAGCAGTTCTTC.

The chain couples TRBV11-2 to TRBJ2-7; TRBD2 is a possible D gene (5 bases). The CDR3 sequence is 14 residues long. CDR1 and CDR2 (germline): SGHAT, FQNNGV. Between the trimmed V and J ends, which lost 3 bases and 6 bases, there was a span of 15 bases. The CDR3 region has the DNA TGTGCCAGCAGCTTGGAGAGGGTTTCTCGCGAGCAGTACTTC. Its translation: CASSLERVSREQYF. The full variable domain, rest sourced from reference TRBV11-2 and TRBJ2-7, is EAGVAQSPRYKIIEKRQSVAFWCNPISGHATLYWYQQILGQGPKLLIQFQNNGVVDDSQLPKDRFSAERLKGVDSTLKIQPAKLEDSAVYLCASSLERVSREQYFGPGTRLTVT.

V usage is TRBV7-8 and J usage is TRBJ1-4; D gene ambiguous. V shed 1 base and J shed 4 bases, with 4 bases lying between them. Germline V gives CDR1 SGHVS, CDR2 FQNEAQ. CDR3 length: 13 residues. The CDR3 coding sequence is TGTGCCAGCAGCTTAGGGCTTAATGAAAAACTGTTTTTT. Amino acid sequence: CASSLGLNEKLFF.

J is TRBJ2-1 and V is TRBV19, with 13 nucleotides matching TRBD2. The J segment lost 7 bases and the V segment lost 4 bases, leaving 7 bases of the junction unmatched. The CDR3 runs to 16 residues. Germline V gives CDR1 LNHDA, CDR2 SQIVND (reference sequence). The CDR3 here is CASSTTGTSGMNEQFF. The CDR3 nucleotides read TGTGCCAGTAGTACCACCGGGACTAGCGGGATGAATGAGCAGTTCTTC. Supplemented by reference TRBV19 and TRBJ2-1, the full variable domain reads DGGITQSPKYLFRKEGQNVTLSCEQNLNHDAMYWYRQDPGQGLRLIYYSQIVNDFQKGDIAEGYSVSREKKESFPLTVTSAQKNPTAFYLCASSTTGTSGMNEQFFGPGTRLTVL.

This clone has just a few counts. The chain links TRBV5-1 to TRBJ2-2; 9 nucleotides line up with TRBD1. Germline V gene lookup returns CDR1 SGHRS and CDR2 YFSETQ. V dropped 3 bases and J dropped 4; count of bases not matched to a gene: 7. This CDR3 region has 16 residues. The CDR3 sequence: CASSSGQGGGTGELFF. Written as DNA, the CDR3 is TGCGCCAGCAGCTCGGGACAGGGAGGGGGCACCGGGGAGCTGTTTTTT.

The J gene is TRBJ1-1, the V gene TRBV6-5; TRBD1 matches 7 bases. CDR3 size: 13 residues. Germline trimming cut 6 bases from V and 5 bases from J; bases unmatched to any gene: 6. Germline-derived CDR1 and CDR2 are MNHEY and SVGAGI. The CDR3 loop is CASSETGSTEAFF. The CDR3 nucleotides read TGTGCCAGCAGCGAGACAGGGTCGACTGAAGCTTTCTTT.

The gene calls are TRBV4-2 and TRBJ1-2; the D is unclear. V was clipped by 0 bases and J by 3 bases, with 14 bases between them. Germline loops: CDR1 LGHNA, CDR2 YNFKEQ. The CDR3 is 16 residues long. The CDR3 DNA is TGTGCCAGCAGCCAAGATCGGGGAGGAGACTACTATGGCTACACCTTC. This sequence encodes CASSQDRGGDYYGYTF.

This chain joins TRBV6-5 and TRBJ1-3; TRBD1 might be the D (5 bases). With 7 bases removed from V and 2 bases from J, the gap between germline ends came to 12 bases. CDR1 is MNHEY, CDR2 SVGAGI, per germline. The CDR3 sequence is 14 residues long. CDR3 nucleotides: TGTGCCAGCACCCGGTGGGGGGCTGGAAACACCATATATTTT. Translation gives CASTRWGAGNTIYF.

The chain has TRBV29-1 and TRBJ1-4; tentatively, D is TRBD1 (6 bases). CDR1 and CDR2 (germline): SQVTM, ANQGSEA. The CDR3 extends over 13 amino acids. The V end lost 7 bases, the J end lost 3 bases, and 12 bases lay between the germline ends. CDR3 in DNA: TGCAGCGCAAGGACAGTGGCTAATGAAAAACTGTTTTTT. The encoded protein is CSARTVANEKLFF.

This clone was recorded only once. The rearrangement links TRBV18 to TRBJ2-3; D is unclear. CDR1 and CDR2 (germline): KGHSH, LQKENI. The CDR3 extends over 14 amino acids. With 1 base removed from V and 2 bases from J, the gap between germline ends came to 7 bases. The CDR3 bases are TGTGCCAGCTCACCACTCAGTTCCACAGATACGCAGTATTTT. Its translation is CASSPLSSTDTQYF.

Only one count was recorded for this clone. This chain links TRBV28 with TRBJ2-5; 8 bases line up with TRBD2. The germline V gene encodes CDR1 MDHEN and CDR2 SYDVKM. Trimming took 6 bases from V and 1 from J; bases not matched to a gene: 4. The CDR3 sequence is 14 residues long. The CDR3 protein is CASSDRGGQETQYF. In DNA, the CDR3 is TGTGCCAGCAGCGACCGGGGGGGCCAAGAGACCCAGTACTTC.